One and the same sample provided the 11 T cell receptor beta chains below, sequenced in a study of beta chain features in type 1 diabetes. Sequencing targeted expressed TCRB transcripts, as all isolated RNA had been reverse transcribed. Generated by immunoSEQ multiplex PCR, the TCRdb table keeps only in-frame clones and is missing some. Of roughly 300,000 clones listed, 6.5% to 10% are singletons. The sample comprised central memory CD4+ T cells from blood. The receptors were sampled from a woman between 18 and 29 years old in good health.

J is TRBJ1-4 and V is TRBV7-6; possibly TRBD1 for D (5 bases). The CDR3 sequence is 15 residues long. In germline, CDR1 is SGHVS, CDR2 FNYEAQ. V lost 3 bases, J lost 6 bases, and 14 bases lay in between. The CDR3 region is CASSFVGTSDEKLFF. The CDR3 DNA reads TGTGCCAGCAGCTTTGTAGGGACTAGTGATGAAAAACTGTTTTTT. Together with reference TRBV7-6 and TRBJ1-4, the CDR3 gives the full variable domain: GAGVSQSPRYKVTKRGQDVALRCDPISGHVSLYWYRQALGQGPEFLTYFNYEAQQDKSGLPNDRFSAERPEGSISTLTIQRTEQRDSAMYRCASSFVGTSDEKLFFGSGTQLSVL.

The chain couples TRBV13 to TRBJ2-7; TRBD2 agrees at 16 bases. The CDR3 loop spans 17 amino acids. Unmatched junction bases numbered 10, after V lost 5 bases and J lost 6 bases. Germline lookup yields CDR1 PRHDT and CDR2 FYEKMQ (reference sequence). The CDR3 DNA sequence: TGTGCCAGCAGCCGCCCCGGGACTAGCGGGAGGGGGGGCGAGCAGTACTTC. Translation gives CASSRPGTSGRGGEQYF.

As regards this clone: Different DNA sequences within this sample yield the same CDR3. V is TRBV6-5 and J is TRBJ2-5, with TRBD2 identical over 10 bases. Unmatched junction bases numbered 3, after V lost 6 bases and J lost 5 bases. In germline, CDR1 is MNHEY, CDR2 SVGAGI. This CDR3 spans 13 amino acids. This CDR3 is CASSISGRETQYF. CDR3 nucleotides: TGTGCCAGCAGCATTAGCGGGAGGGAGACCCAGTACTTC.

The chain combines TRBV6-6 with TRBJ2-7; D remains unclear. This CDR3 comprises 16 residues. CDR1 and CDR2 from the germline V gene are MNHNY and SVGAGI (reference sequence). With 0 bases removed from V and 2 bases from J, the gap between germline ends came to 14 bases. The CDR3, as DNA: TGTGCCAGCAGTTACTCGGCTACCGGGCCCACCTACGAGCAGTACTTC. It translates to CASSYSATGPTYEQYF.

This clone was detected a few times. The CDR3 protein is CASSYDPNTEAFF. DNA for the CDR3: TGTGCCAGCAGTTACGATCCTAACACTGAAGCTTTCTTT. The chain recombines TRBV6-5 with TRBJ1-1; D gene unclear. Trimming shortened V by 2 bases and J by 2 bases, and 6 bases separated the two germline ends. Germline V gene data show CDR1 as MNHEY and CDR2 as SVGAGI. This CDR3 is built from 13 residues.

The chain employs TRBV7-9 and TRBJ2-5; 13 bases are a match to TRBD2. The junction had 11 bases not matched to a gene; V was cut back by 1 base and J by 6 bases. CDR3 length: 18 residues. Germline CDR1 reads SEHNR; CDR2 reads FQNEAQ (reference sequence). The CDR3 loop reads CASSLGNTGTSGIQTQYF. The CDR3 nucleotides are TGTGCCAGCAGCTTAGGAAATACCGGGACTAGCGGGATCCAGACCCAGTACTTC. Filled out from reference TRBV7-9 and TRBJ2-5, the complete variable domain reads DTGVSQNPRHKITKRGQNVTFRCDPISEHNRLYWYRQTLGQGPEFLTYFQNEAQLEKSRLLSDRFSAERPKGSFSTLEIQRTEQGDSAMYLCASSLGNTGTSGIQTQYFGPGTRLLVL.

This clone was counted only a few times. This chain uses TRBV18 with TRBJ2-6; tentatively, D is TRBD1 (6 bases). The ends were cut back, 2 bases at V and 4 bases at J, with 15 bases in the middle. The CDR3 consists of 17 residues. Germline V gene lookup returns CDR1 KGHSH and CDR2 LQKENI. The CDR3 coding sequence is TGTGCCAGCTCACCAGGTGGAACAGGGTACGGGGCCAACGTCCTGACTTTC. The encoded protein is CASSPGGTGYGANVLTF.

The CDR3 coding sequence is TGTGCCAGCAGCTTATCCGCGACAGATTATAGCAATCAGCCCCAGCATTTT. Its translation is CASSLSATDYSNQPQHF. The chain combines TRBV7-2 with TRBJ1-5; TRBD1 is a possible D gene (5 bases). CDR1 and CDR2 (germline): SGHTA, FQGNSA. The V gene lost 2 bases and the J gene lost 0 bases, with 14 bases spanning the gap. CDR3 length equals 17 residues.

This clone was seen a few times. The J gene is TRBJ2-6, the V gene TRBV7-3; D is unclear. The CDR3 has 17 amino acids. The germline gives CDR1 SGHTA, CDR2 FQGTGA. V was pared by 5 bases and J by 0 bases, with 14 bases between. The CDR3 protein is CASSAENYYSGANVLTF. CDR3 coding DNA: TGTGCCAGCAGCGCCGAAAATTATTACTCTGGGGCCAACGTCCTGACTTTC.

The chain has TRBV28 and TRBJ2-7; TRBD1 matches 9 bases. The CDR3 spans 14 residues. Trimming at V came to 2 bases and at J to 9 bases, leaving 8 bases not matched to a gene. CDR1 MDHEN and CDR2 SYDVKM come from the germline V gene. The CDR3 protein is CASSLAVGQGGQYF. The CDR3 DNA follows: TGTGCCAGCAGTTTAGCAGTGGGACAGGGAGGGCAGTACTTC.

This rearrangement joins TRBV9 to TRBJ2-1; D perhaps matches TRBD2 (6 bases). Trimming stripped 4 bases from V and 4 bases from J, with 15 bases between. The CDR3 has 15 residues. Germline values: CDR1 SGDLS, CDR2 YYNGEE. The CDR3 region has the DNA TGTGCCAGCAGCCCACTGGAGGGCACGTACAATGAGCAGTTCTTC. Amino acids: CASSPLEGTYNEQFF. The full variable domain, rest sourced from reference TRBV9 and TRBJ2-1, is DSGVTQTPKHLITATGQRVTLRCSPRSGDLSVYWYQQSLDQGLQFLIQYYNGEERAKGNILERFSAQQFPDLHSELNLSSLELGDSALYFCASSPLEGTYNEQFFGPGTRLTVL.